These 11 T cell receptor beta chains originate from one sample sequenced in a study of blood T cell repertoires in COVID-19. Profiled with immunoSEQ multiplex PCR; TCRdb holds only in-frame clones, not every one. The table lists more than 300,000 clones, roughly 90% of them singletons. The specimen was peripheral blood. These receptors were obtained from a woman in her 30s with COVID-19, enrolled during active disease.

The chain combines TRBV19 with TRBJ1-1; the match to TRBD1 covers 7 bases. There are 11 residues in the CDR3. Germline V gene lookup returns CDR1 LNHDA and CDR2 SQIVND (reference sequence). Unmatched junction bases numbered 4, after V lost 8 bases and J lost 7 bases. DNA for the CDR3: TGTGCCAGTTGGGACAGACTTGAAGCTTTCTTT. Protein sequence: CASWDRLEAFF.

The chain recombines TRBV5-6 with TRBJ1-4, with D hard to call. The CDR3 has 14 residues. Germline values: CDR1 SGHDT, CDR2 YYEEEE. V was cut by 0 bases and J by 8 bases, with 11 bases left in between. In DNA form, the CDR3 reads TGTGCCAGCAGCTTGGGGCAAACGGGGGAAAAACTGTTTTTT. Protein sequence: CASSLGQTGEKLFF.

V and J are TRBV5-4 and TRBJ2-2; 7 nucleotides line up with TRBD1. CDR3 size: 16 residues. Germline loops: CDR1 SGHNT, CDR2 YYREEE (reference sequence). The ends lost 4 bases at V and 1 base at J; junction bases unmatched: 7. CDR3 residues: CASSARTGGNTGELFF. The CDR3 DNA reads as TGTGCCAGCAGCGCCCGGACAGGAGGGAACACCGGGGAGCTGTTTTTT.

The chain is built from TRBV6-5 and TRBJ2-7, with 7 bases lining up with TRBD1. Trimming at V came to 5 bases and at J to 3 bases, leaving 4 bases not matched to a gene. This CDR3 region has 13 residues. CDR1 is MNHEY, CDR2 SVGAGI, per germline. The CDR3 spells CASSRDSIYEQYF. Here the CDR3 DNA reads TGTGCCAGCAGTCGGGACAGTATCTACGAGCAGTACTTC.

The chain combines TRBV5-6 with TRBJ2-1; 11 bases fit TRBD2. Trimming removed 5 bases from V and 6 bases from J; junction bases left unmatched: 7. CDR1 is SGHDT, CDR2 YYEEEE, per germline. This CDR3 comprises 15 residues. The CDR3 nucleotides read TGTGCCAGCAGATTAGCGGGGGGGCCTGCCAATGAGCAGTTCTTC. Translating gives CASRLAGGPANEQFF.

The genes are TRBV19 and TRBJ1-6; the D gene is possibly TRBD1 (6 bases). CDR1 and CDR2 (germline): LNHDA, SQIVND (reference sequence). Trimming stripped 0 bases from V and 7 bases from J, with 10 bases between. CDR3 length: 15 residues. The CDR3 loop is CASSIDARGNSPLHF. DNA of the CDR3: TGTGCCAGTAGTATAGATGCCAGGGGCAATTCACCCCTCCACTTT.

The count of this clone is one. The chain is built from TRBV5-1 and TRBJ2-6; 7 bases fit TRBD1. Germline lookup yields CDR1 SGHRS and CDR2 YFSETQ. This CDR3 has 19 amino acids. The ends lost 3 bases at V and 2 bases at J; junction bases unmatched: 14. The CDR3 coding sequence is TGCGCCAGCAGCTACACCTACCACAGGGGTGGTGCTGGGGCCAACGTCCTGACTTTC. This gives the protein CASSYTYHRGGAGANVLTF.

The rearrangement joins TRBV3-1 (or the pseudogene TRBV3-2) to TRBJ2-5; TRBD2 aligns across 8 bases. This CDR3 region has 18 residues. Germline V gene data show CDR1 as LGHDT and CDR2 as YNNKEL (reference sequence). The V gene end was trimmed by 0 bases and the J gene end by 5 bases; junction bases not matched to a gene: 14. The chain's CDR3 is CASSQESPPSGGEETQYF. Written as DNA, the CDR3 is TGTGCCAGCAGCCAAGAAAGCCCCCCCAGCGGGGGTGAGGAGACCCAGTACTTC.

This clone has a single count. The chain recombines TRBV5-4 with TRBJ1-2, with 7 bases identical to TRBD1. The CDR3 has 13 amino acids. Germline V lookup: CDR1 SGHNT, CDR2 YYREEE (reference sequence). V lost 0 bases, J lost 7 bases, and 3 bases stayed unmatched. Here the CDR3 DNA reads TGTGCCAGCAGCTTGGTGGCAGGGGGTGGCTACACCTTC. It is translated as CASSLVAGGGYTF. The full variable domain, completed using reference TRBV5-4 and TRBJ1-2, is ETGVTQSPTHLIKTRGQQVTLRCSSQSGHNTVSWYQQALGQGPQFIFQYYREEENGRGNFPPRFSGLQFPNYSSELNVNALELDDSALYLCASSLVAGGGYTFGSGTRLTVV.

This chain uses TRBV3-1 (or the pseudogene TRBV3-2) with TRBJ1-3; no firm D call. V lost 4 bases and J lost 2, with 15 bases in between. Germline V gives CDR1 LGHDT, CDR2 YNNKEL (reference sequence). This CDR3 contains 16 residues. CDR3 DNA sequence: TGTGCCAGCAGCCGAACGACACCCTCGACTGGAAACACCATATATTTT. Translated, it gives CASSRTTPSTGNTIYF.

The V and J genes are TRBV2 and TRBJ2-1, with 8 bases fitting TRBD2. CDR1 and CDR2 from the germline V gene are SNHLY and FYNNEI. V lost 6 bases to trimming and J lost 3 bases; unmatched junction nucleotides: 4. CDR3 size: 14 residues. This chain's CDR3 is CASRAGGLYNEQFF. The CDR3 DNA is TGTGCCAGCAGGGCGGGGGGCCTCTACAATGAGCAGTTCTTC.